This T cell receptor beta chain originates from a study of blood T cell repertoires in COVID-19. The CDR3 spans 12 residues. V gave up 0 bases and J gave up 8 bases, with 5 bases separating them. From germline, CDR1 is LGHNA and CDR2 YNFKEQ. The authors' processing: Amplification from reference gene primers served as the basis for estimated nucleated cell counts. Generated by immunoSEQ multiplex PCR, the TCRdb table keeps only in-frame clones and is missing some. The V and J calls and the clone size are those of that table, but D and trimming were determined from the DNA. Of under 150,000 clones in the sample, 75% to 90% are singletons; the top ten hold just over 5.5%.

This chain joins TRBV4-2 and TRBJ2-1, with unresolved D. This clonotype was sampled from a woman aged 55-69 years with COVID-19, enrolled during active disease. Sequencing input: peripheral blood. In nucleotides, the CDR3 is TGTGCCAGCAGCCAAGATCGGGATGAGCAGTTCTTC. This gives the protein CASSQDRDEQFF.